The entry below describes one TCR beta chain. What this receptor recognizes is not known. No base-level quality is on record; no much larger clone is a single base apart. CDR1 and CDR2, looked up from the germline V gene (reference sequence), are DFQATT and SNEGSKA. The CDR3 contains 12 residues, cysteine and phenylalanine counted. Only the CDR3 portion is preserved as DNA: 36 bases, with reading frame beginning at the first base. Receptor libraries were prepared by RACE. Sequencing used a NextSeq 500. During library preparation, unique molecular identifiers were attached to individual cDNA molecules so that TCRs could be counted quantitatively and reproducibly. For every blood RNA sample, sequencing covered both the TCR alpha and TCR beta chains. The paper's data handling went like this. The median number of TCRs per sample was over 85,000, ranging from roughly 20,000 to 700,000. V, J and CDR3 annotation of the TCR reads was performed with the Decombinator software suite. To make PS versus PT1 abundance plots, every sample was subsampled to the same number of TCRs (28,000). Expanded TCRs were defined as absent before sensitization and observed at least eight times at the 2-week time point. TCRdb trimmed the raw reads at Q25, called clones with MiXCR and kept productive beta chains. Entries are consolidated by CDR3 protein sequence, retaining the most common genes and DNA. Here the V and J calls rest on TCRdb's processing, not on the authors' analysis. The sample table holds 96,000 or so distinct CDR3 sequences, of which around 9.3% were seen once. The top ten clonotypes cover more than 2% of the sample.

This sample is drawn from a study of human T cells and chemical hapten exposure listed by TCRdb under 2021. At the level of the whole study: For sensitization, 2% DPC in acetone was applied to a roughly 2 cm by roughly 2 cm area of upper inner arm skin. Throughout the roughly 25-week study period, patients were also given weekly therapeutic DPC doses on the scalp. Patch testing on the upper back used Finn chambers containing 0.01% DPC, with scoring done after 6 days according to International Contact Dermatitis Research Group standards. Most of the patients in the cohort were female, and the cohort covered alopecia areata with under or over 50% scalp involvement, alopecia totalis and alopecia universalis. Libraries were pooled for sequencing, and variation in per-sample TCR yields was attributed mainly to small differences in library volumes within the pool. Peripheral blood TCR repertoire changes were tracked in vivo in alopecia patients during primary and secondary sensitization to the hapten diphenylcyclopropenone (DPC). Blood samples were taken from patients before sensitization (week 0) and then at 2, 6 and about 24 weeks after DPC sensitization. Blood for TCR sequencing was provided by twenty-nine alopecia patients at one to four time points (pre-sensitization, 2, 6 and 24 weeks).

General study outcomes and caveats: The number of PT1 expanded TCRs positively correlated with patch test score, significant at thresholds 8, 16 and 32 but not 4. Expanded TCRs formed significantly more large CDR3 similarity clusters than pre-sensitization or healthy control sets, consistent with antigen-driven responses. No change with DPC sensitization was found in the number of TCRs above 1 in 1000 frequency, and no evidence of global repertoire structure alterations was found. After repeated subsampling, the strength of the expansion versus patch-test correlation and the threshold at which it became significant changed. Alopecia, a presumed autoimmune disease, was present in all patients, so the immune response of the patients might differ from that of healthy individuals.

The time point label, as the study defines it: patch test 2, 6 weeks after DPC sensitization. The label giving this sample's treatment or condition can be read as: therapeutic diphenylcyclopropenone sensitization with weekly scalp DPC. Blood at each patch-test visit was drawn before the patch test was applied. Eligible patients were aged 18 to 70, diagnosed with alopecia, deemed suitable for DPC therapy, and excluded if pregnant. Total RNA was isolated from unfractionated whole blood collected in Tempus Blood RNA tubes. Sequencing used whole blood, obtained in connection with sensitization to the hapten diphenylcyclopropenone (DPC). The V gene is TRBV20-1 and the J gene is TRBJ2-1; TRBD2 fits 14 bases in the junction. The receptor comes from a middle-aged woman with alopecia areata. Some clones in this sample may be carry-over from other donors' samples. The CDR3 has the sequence CAGTSGRTTRFF. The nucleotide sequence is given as TGCGCGGGGACTAGCGGGAGAACCACACGGTTCTTC.